The rows below give T cell receptor beta chains drawn from one sample of a study of vaccination and CD4 T cells after COVID-19. Their recognized antigens are unknown. TCRdb recomputed calls from the PCR reads with MiXCR, one row per CDR3 protein. Seen here are some 21,000 distinct CDR3 sequences, roughly three fifths observed once, and the top ten hold about an eighth. The sequencing here drew on CD4+ T cells from blood, cultured in vitro, taken after SARS-CoV-2 vaccination. The receptors were gathered from a human donor who received a COVID-19 vaccine. Both conserved end residues are part of each CDR3. The D gene is left open where the match is weak. Some rows mark clone size as missing; the rest say once, few, many or name a class of expanded clone.

cdr3_length d_call j_call clone_size v_call cdr3_aa cdr3_nt
12 - TRBJ1-2 few TRBV12-3/TRBV12-4 CASGQGSYGYTF TGTGCCAGCGGCCAGGGAAGCTATGGCTACACCTTC
16 - TRBJ2-1 - TRBV5-1 CASSLGAVSSYNEQFF TGCGCCAGCAGCTTGGGGGCGGTGAGCTCCTACAATGAGCAGTTCTTC
12 - TRBJ2-1 - TRBV6-2/TRBV6-3 CASSYSYNEQFF TGTGCCAGCAGTTACTCCTACAATGAGCAGTTCTTC
9 - TRBJ1-1 - TRBV6-5 CASSSEAFF TGTGCCAGCAGTTCGGAAGCTTTCTTT
11 - TRBJ2-3 - TRBV7-8 CASSLVDTQYF TGTGCCAGCAGCTTAGTAGATACGCAGTATTTT
14 - TRBJ2-1 - TRBV20-1 CSARRVPFYNEQFF TGCAGTGCTAGAAGGGTCCCTTTCTACAATGAGCAGTTCTTC
15 TRBD1 TRBJ2-7 - TRBV30 CAWSREDRGGYEQYF TGTGCCTGGAGCCGAGAGGACAGGGGAGGCTACGAGCAGTACTTC
13 TRBD2 TRBJ2-1 few TRBV24-1 CATGIAGRVEQFF TGTGCCACCGGAATAGCGGGGAGAGTTGAGCAGTTCTTC
16 - TRBJ2-1 - TRBV6-1 CASSEWDRRRETGQFF TGTGCCAGCAGTGAATGGGACCGACGACGAGAAACGGGGCAGTTCTTC
17 - TRBJ2-7 - TRBV24-1 CATSDWGYGSSVSEQYF TGTGCCACCAGTGATTGGGGATACGGGAGTTCCGTGAGCGAGCAGTACTTC
15 - TRBJ1-3 - TRBV12-3/TRBV12-4 CASSLTVDSGNTIYF TGTGCCAGCAGTTTAACAGTAGACTCTGGAAACACCATATATTTT
15 TRBD1 TRBJ1-2 - TRBV28 CASSSFRGGGYGYTF TGTGCCAGCAGCTCATTCAGGGGGGGGGGCTATGGCTACACCTTC
14 TRBD1 TRBJ1-2 - TRBV20-1 CSATHDRGGYGYTF TGCAGTGCCACCCATGACAGGGGGGGCTATGGCTACACCTTC
13 TRBD2 TRBJ2-7 - TRBV6-2/TRBV6-3 CASAGLAGREQYF TGTGCCAGCGCAGGGCTAGCGGGGCGCGAGCAGTACTTC
14 - TRBJ1-6 - TRBV15 CATSRDPGNSPLHF TGTGCCACCAGCAGAGATCCCGGGAATTCACCCCTCCACTTT
17 TRBD1 TRBJ1-3 - TRBV12-3/TRBV12-4 CASSLRGQVFSGNTIYF TGTGCCAGCAGTTTACGGGGACAGGTCTTCTCTGGAAACACCATATATTTT
13 - TRBJ2-3 - TRBV20-1 CSAEKRATDTQYF TGCAGTGCTGAAAAGCGGGCCACAGATACGCAGTATTTT
15 - TRBJ2-3 few TRBV24-1 CATSDLTELTDTQYF TGTGCCACCAGTGATTTGACGGAACTCACAGATACGCAGTATTTT
14 - TRBJ1-5 - TRBV5-1 CASSLSGGDQPQHF TGCGCCAGCAGCTTAAGTGGGGGGGATCAGCCCCAGCATTTT
16 TRBD1 TRBJ1-3 - TRBV30 CAWTWTGGYSGNTIYF TGTGCCTGGACCTGGACAGGGGGCTACTCTGGAAACACCATATATTTT
14 - TRBJ1-2 - TRBV12-3/TRBV12-4 CASTLGRANYGYTF TGTGCCAGCACCCTCGGCAGAGCTAACTATGGCTACACCTTC
11 - TRBJ1-1 - TRBV20-1 CSARTRGEAFF TGCAGTGCTCGGACTAGAGGTGAAGCTTTCTTT
18 TRBD1 TRBJ2-3 once TRBV24-1 CATAGPQNDRGRADTQYF TGTGCCACCGCAGGCCCCCAAAACGACAGGGGGCGGGCAGATACGCAGTATTTT
13 - TRBJ2-5 - TRBV2 CASSEGRGATQYF TGTGCCAGCAGTGAAGGACGGGGGGCAACCCAGTACTTC
14 - TRBJ2-2 - TRBV30 CAWSVRTQTGELFF TGTGCCTGGAGTGTACGAACTCAAACCGGGGAGCTGTTTTTT
13 - TRBJ1-2 few TRBV6-1 CASRQRTIYGYTF TGTGCCAGCAGGCAGAGGACTATCTATGGCTACACCTTC
13 - TRBJ2-5 - TRBV6-1 CASSRTLEETQYF TGTGCCAGCAGTAGGACCCTCGAAGAGACCCAGTACTTC